One and the same sample provided the 13 T cell receptor beta chains below, sequenced in a study of blood T cell repertoires in COVID-19. Produced via immunoSEQ multiplex PCR; TCRdb's table is partial and in-frame only. The sample contains 220,000 or so clones, 84% of which appear only once. Sequencing used peripheral blood. The receptors were sampled from a man aged 30 to 45 with active or convalescent COVID-19.

This chain joins TRBV7-9 and TRBJ2-5; no clear D. Looked up from germline, CDR1 is SEHNR and CDR2 is FQNEAQ (reference sequence). The CDR3 has 14 residues. V was shortened by 2 bases and J by 5 bases, with 12 bases between the two germline ends. CDR3 region: CASSLSGGMETQYF. CDR3 coding DNA: TGTGCCAGCAGCTTATCAGGTGGTATGGAGACCCAGTACTTC.

The chain is built from TRBV11-2 and TRBJ2-7; 8 bases align to TRBD2. Losses at the gene ends were 8 bases for V and 5 bases for J; bases not matched to a gene: 14. Germline-derived CDR1 and CDR2 are SGHAT and FQNNGV. There are 15 residues in the CDR3. CDR3 DNA: TGTGCCAGCCAGAAAACACTAGCGGTGCCCGACGAGCAGTACTTC. It codes for CASQKTLAVPDEQYF.

In nucleotides, the CDR3 is TGTGCCAGCGGAACGGGGGAAGCGTACGAGCAGTACTTC. Translation: CASGTGEAYEQYF. The chain combines TRBV2 with TRBJ2-7; weak D call: TRBD2 (6 bases). V lost 8 bases, J lost 4 bases, and 15 bases lay in between. This CDR3 has 13 residues. Germline V CDR1 and CDR2: SNHLY, FYNNEI.

The V gene is TRBV7-2, the J gene TRBJ2-3, with TRBD2 as a possible D gene (6 bases). Per the germline V gene, CDR1 is SGHTA and CDR2 is FQGNSA. This CDR3 has 16 amino acids. Trimming left V 0 bases short and J 1 base short, with 11 bases between. The CDR3 sequence: CASSLAGWGGTDTQYF. CDR3 DNA sequence: TGTGCCAGCAGCTTAGCGGGTTGGGGGGGCACAGATACGCAGTATTTT.

The V call is TRBV2, the J call TRBJ1-1; D is perhaps TRBD1 (6 bases). Germline assignment: CDR1 SNHLY and CDR2 FYNNEI. The CDR3 has 13 amino acids. V shed 10 bases and J shed 2 bases, with 14 bases lying between them. CDR3 sequence reads: CATRLTGNTEAFF. The CDR3 coding sequence is TGTGCCACTAGGCTGACAGGAAACACTGAAGCTTTCTTT. The full variable domain, with the rest looked up from reference TRBV2 and TRBJ1-1, is EPEVTQTPSHQVTQMGQEVILRCVPISNHLYFYWYRQILGQKVEFLVSFYNNEISEKSEIFDDQFSVERPDGSNFTLKIRSTKLEDSAMYFCATRLTGNTEAFFGQGTRLTVV.

The V and J genes are TRBV5-6 and TRBJ2-5, with 10 bases fitting TRBD2. J was trimmed by 0 bases and V by 0 bases; bases with no gene match: 8. The CDR3 extends over 18 amino acids. From germline, CDR1 is SGHDT and CDR2 YYEEEE. The CDR3 loop is CASSLDVGSGRYQETQYF. The CDR3 DNA sequence: TGTGCCAGCAGCTTGGATGTAGGTAGCGGGAGGTACCAAGAGACCCAGTACTTC.

The genes are TRBV7-2 and TRBJ1-2, with D possibly TRBD1 on 5 matching bases. The germline gives CDR1 SGHTA, CDR2 FQGNSA. V lost 2 bases and J lost 2, with 18 bases in between. The CDR3 runs to 17 residues. The CDR3 region has the DNA TGTGCCAGCAGCTTAAGGGGTTCCGGTCGACAGAACTATGGCTACACCTTC. Translation: CASSLRGSGRQNYGYTF.

The chain is built from TRBV7-9 and TRBJ2-1, with D possibly TRBD1 on 6 matching bases. V was cut by 5 bases and J by 0 bases, with 20 bases left in between. CDR3 length equals 18 residues. CDR1 is SEHNR, CDR2 FQNEAQ, per germline (reference sequence). CDR3 bases: TGTGCCAGCAGCGGGTCCGGGACACCCCCCTACTCCTACAATGAGCAGTTCTTC. It translates to CASSGSGTPPYSYNEQFF.

V and J are TRBV28 and TRBJ2-7; 9 nucleotides match TRBD2. This CDR3 contains 15 residues. Trimming cost V 4 bases and J 0 bases; bases outside gene matches: 4. Germline assignment: CDR1 MDHEN and CDR2 SYDVKM. The CDR3 region is CASSSAAGGSYEQYF. In DNA, the CDR3 is TGTGCCAGCAGTTCTGCAGCGGGGGGCTCCTACGAGCAGTACTTC. Combining the CDR3 with reference TRBV28 and TRBJ2-7 gives the whole variable domain DVKVTQSSRYLVKRTGEKVFLECVQDMDHENMFWYRQDPGLGLRLIYFSYDVKMKEKGDIPEGYSVSREKKERFSLILESASTNQTSMYLCASSSAAGGSYEQYFGPGTRLTVT.

The chain recombines TRBV7-6 with TRBJ2-3, with a tentative D call TRBD2 (7 bases). Trimming removed 0 bases at V and 5 bases at J, with 12 bases between. The germline V gene has CDR1 SGHVS and CDR2 FNYEAQ. This CDR3 spans 15 amino acids. The CDR3 coding sequence is TGTGCCAGCAGCTTAGCGGGGGGGCCGGAAGATACGCAGTATTTT. Protein product: CASSLAGGPEDTQYF.

The rearrangement joins TRBV19 to TRBJ2-3, with 14 bases matching TRBD2. CDR1 and CDR2 (germline): LNHDA, SQIVND (reference sequence). With V trimmed by 5 bases and J by 6 bases, 10 bases remained unmatched. The CDR3 is 17 residues long. The CDR3 region has the DNA TGTGCCAGTAGTCCCACACGACTAGCGGGGGGGCGCGATACGCAGTATTTT. Its translation is CASSPTRLAGGRDTQYF.

The chain combines TRBV27 with TRBJ1-1; 8 bases fit TRBD1. The CDR3 is 17 amino acids. Germline V gene sequence: CDR1 MNHEY, CDR2 SMNVEV (reference sequence). The trim removed 4 bases at V and 2 bases at J, leaving 12 bases unmatched. In nucleotides, the CDR3 is TGTGCCAGCAGTTCCGGACAGGGCGGAATCAGAAACACTGAAGCTTTCTTT. It yields the protein CASSSGQGGIRNTEAFF.

V is TRBV6-2 or TRBV6-3 and J is TRBJ1-3; 8 bases align to TRBD1. V was pared by 0 bases and J by 4 bases, with 8 bases of the junction left unmatched. The length of the CDR3 is 17 residues. Per the germline V gene, CDR1 is MNHEY and CDR2 is SVGEGT. Here the CDR3 reads CASSYSRTGTYGNTIYF. In DNA, the CDR3 is TGTGCCAGCAGTTACTCTCGGACAGGGACCTACGGAAACACCATATATTTT.